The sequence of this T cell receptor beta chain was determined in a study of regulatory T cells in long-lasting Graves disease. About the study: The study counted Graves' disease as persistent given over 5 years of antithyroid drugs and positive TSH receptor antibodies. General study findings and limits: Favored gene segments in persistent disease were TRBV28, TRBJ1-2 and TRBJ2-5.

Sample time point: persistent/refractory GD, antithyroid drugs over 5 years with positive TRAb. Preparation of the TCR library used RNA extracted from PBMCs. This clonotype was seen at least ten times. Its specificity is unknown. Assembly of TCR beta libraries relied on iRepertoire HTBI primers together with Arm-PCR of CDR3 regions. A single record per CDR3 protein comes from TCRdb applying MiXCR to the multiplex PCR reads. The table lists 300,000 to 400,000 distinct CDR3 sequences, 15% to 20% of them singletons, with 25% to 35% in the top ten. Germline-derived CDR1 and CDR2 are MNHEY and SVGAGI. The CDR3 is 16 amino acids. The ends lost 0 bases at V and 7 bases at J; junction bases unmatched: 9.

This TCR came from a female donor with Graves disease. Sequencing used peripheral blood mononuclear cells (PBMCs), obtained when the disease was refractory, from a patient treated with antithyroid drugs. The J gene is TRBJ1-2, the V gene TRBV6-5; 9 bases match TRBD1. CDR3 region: CASSYSPGQGSFGYTF. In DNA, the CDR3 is TGTGCCAGCAGTTACTCTCCAGGACAGGGGTCTTTTGGCTACACCTTC.